These T cell receptor beta chains were read from a single sample in a study of cytomegalovirus exposure and HLA in healthy donors. Data came from immunoSEQ multiplex PCR; TCRdb stores just in-frame clones and leaves some out. The sample records around 300,000 clones, roughly 87% being singletons. Sample: PBMCs. The receptors shown here come from a woman in her thirties in good health and CMV-seropositive. Both conserved end residues are part of each CDR3. A D gene is named only where the DNA matches it firmly. Not all rows give a size; the values are once, few, many and, for expanded clones, a class.

v_gene: TRBV29-1
abundance: NA
d_gene: NA
j_gene: TRBJ1-2
CDR3aa: CSVDYPPGAAYGYAF
CDR3nt: TGCAGCGTTGATTATCCTCCAGGGGCGGCCTATGGCTACGCCTTC

v_gene: TRBV6-5
abundance: few
d_gene: NA
j_gene: TRBJ1-2
CDR3aa: CASRGLNPMGYTF
CDR3nt: TGTGCCAGCAGGGGACTTAATCCGATGGGCTACACCTTC

v_gene: TRBV19
abundance: NA
d_gene: NA
j_gene: TRBJ1-5
CDR3aa: CATNLGWAQPQHF
CDR3nt: TGTGCCACTAACCTGGGGTGGGCCCAGCCCCAGCATTTT

v_gene: TRBV30
abundance: NA
d_gene: NA
j_gene: TRBJ1-4
CDR3aa: CAWSVQDGEKLFF
CDR3nt: TGTGCCTGGAGTGTACAGGATGGGGAAAAACTGTTTTTT

v_gene: TRBV19
abundance: NA
d_gene: NA
j_gene: TRBJ2-7
CDR3aa: CASSIGVDSYEQYF
CDR3nt: TGTGCCAGTAGTATAGGGGTAGACTCCTACGAGCAGTACTTC

v_gene: TRBV29-1
abundance: NA
d_gene: NA
j_gene: TRBJ1-1
CDR3aa: CSVLTGNTEAFF
CDR3nt: TGCAGCGTCCTTACAGGGAACACTGAAGCTTTCTTT

v_gene: TRBV7-3
abundance: NA
d_gene: TRBD2
j_gene: TRBJ2-7
CDR3aa: CASSVKPPGGASGRYEQYF
CDR3nt: TGTGCCAGCAGCGTCAAACCCCCGGGAGGGGCTAGCGGGAGGTACGAGCAGTACTTC

v_gene: TRBV28
abundance: once
d_gene: NA
j_gene: TRBJ1-2
CDR3aa: CASSFTGTPGYGYTF
CDR3nt: TGTGCCAGCAGTTTTACAGGAACCCCTGGTTATGGCTACACCTTC

v_gene: TRBV4-1
abundance: NA
d_gene: NA
j_gene: TRBJ2-7
CDR3aa: CASSQVWGRSDEQYF
CDR3nt: TGCGCCAGCAGCCAAGTGTGGGGGCGCTCGGACGAGCAGTACTTC

v_gene: TRBV19
abundance: NA
d_gene: TRBD1
j_gene: TRBJ1-5
CDR3aa: CASSPWGQSNQPQHF
CDR3nt: TGTGCCAGTAGTCCTTGGGGACAGAGCAATCAGCCCCAGCATTTT

v_gene: TRBV7-2
abundance: NA
d_gene: NA
j_gene: TRBJ2-7
CDR3aa: CASSPTGPAHEQYF
CDR3nt: TGTGCCAGCAGCCCAACGGGACCTGCCCACGAGCAGTACTTC

v_gene: TRBV4-3
abundance: NA
d_gene: TRBD2
j_gene: TRBJ2-1
CDR3aa: CASRRTSGRGNEQFF
CDR3nt: TGCGCCAGCAGACGGACTAGCGGGAGAGGAAATGAGCAGTTCTTC

v_gene: TRBV5-6
abundance: NA
d_gene: NA
j_gene: TRBJ2-7
CDR3aa: CASSLYLGLGGGSYEQYF
CDR3nt: TGTGCCAGCAGCTTGTATCTAGGGTTGGGGGGAGGCTCCTACGAGCAGTACTTC

v_gene: TRBV6-1
abundance: few
d_gene: TRBD2
j_gene: TRBJ2-1
CDR3aa: CASSERAGGSYNEQFF
CDR3nt: TGTGCCAGCAGTGAGCGAGCGGGGGGCTCCTACAATGAGCAGTTCTTC

v_gene: TRBV25-1
abundance: few
d_gene: NA
j_gene: TRBJ1-2
CDR3aa: CASSPGRGYTF
CDR3nt: TGTGCCAGCAGTCCAGGCCGGGGCTACACCTTC

v_gene: TRBV9
abundance: few
d_gene: NA
j_gene: TRBJ1-2
CDR3aa: CASDGYTF
CDR3nt: TGTGCCAGCGATGGCTACACCTTC

v_gene: TRBV4-3
abundance: NA
d_gene: TRBD2
j_gene: TRBJ2-3
CDR3aa: CASSQDASGDTQYF
CDR3nt: TGCGCCAGCAGCCAAGACGCTAGCGGGGATACGCAGTATTTT

v_gene: TRBV5-1
abundance: NA
d_gene: NA
j_gene: TRBJ2-1
CDR3aa: CASSLVASQYNEQFF
CDR3nt: TGCGCCAGCAGCTTGGTGGCTAGCCAGTACAATGAGCAGTTCTTC

v_gene: TRBV28
abundance: NA
d_gene: TRBD2
j_gene: TRBJ2-7
CDR3aa: CASSLPNRPREGEQYF
CDR3nt: TGTGCCAGCAGTTTACCGAACAGGCCCCGGGAGGGGGAGCAGTACTTC

v_gene: TRBV7-2
abundance: NA
d_gene: NA
j_gene: TRBJ2-3
CDR3aa: CASSLGYSDTQYF
CDR3nt: TGTGCCAGCAGCTTAGGTTACTCAGATACGCAGTATTTT

v_gene: TRBV29-1
abundance: NA
d_gene: NA
j_gene: TRBJ1-3
CDR3aa: CSVESADSGNTIYF
CDR3nt: TGCAGCGTTGAAAGTGCGGACTCTGGAAACACCATATATTTT

v_gene: TRBV2
abundance: few
d_gene: NA
j_gene: TRBJ2-7
CDR3aa: CASSVMGEQYF
CDR3nt: TGTGCCAGCAGTGTTATGGGGGAGCAGTACTTC

v_gene: TRBV5-1
abundance: NA
d_gene: NA
j_gene: TRBJ1-1
CDR3aa: CASSYSGGSETEAFF
CDR3nt: TGCGCCAGCAGCTATTCCGGGGGCTCGGAAACTGAAGCTTTCTTT

v_gene: TRBV27
abundance: NA
d_gene: NA
j_gene: TRBJ2-2
CDR3aa: CASSLFGRGRTGELFF
CDR3nt: TGTGCCAGCAGTTTATTCGGGCGGGGGCGGACCGGGGAGCTGTTTTTT

v_gene: TRBV5-4
abundance: NA
d_gene: NA
j_gene: TRBJ1-6
CDR3aa: CASSLGGPLNSPLHF
CDR3nt: TGTGCCAGCAGCTTGGGGGGACCGCTTAATTCACCCCTCCACTTT

v_gene: TRBV6-1
abundance: NA
d_gene: NA
j_gene: TRBJ1-2
CDR3aa: CASSEAVRSYDYGYTF
CDR3nt: TGTGCCAGCAGTGAAGCGGTTCGGTCCTATGACTATGGCTACACCTTC

v_gene: TRBV29-1
abundance: NA
d_gene: TRBD2
j_gene: TRBJ2-1
CDR3aa: CSVEGTSGRNYNEQFF
CDR3nt: TGCAGCGTTGAGGGGACTAGCGGGAGAAACTACAATGAGCAGTTCTTC

v_gene: TRBV27
abundance: NA
d_gene: NA
j_gene: TRBJ2-7
CDR3aa: CASSLISTSYEQYF
CDR3nt: TGTGCCAGCAGTTTGATTAGTACGTCCTACGAGCAGTACTTC

v_gene: TRBV2
abundance: NA
d_gene: TRBD1
j_gene: TRBJ1-2
CDR3aa: CAWGDRKYGYTF
CDR3nt: TGTGCCTGGGGGGACAGAAAATATGGCTACACCTTC

v_gene: TRBV5-1
abundance: NA
d_gene: TRBD1
j_gene: TRBJ1-2
CDR3aa: CASSPGQANYGYTF
CDR3nt: TGCGCCAGCAGCCCGGGACAGGCAAACTATGGCTACACCTTC

v_gene: TRBV7-3
abundance: once
d_gene: TRBD1
j_gene: TRBJ2-1
CDR3aa: CASSWTGYNEQFF
CDR3nt: TGTGCCAGCAGCTGGACAGGTTACAATGAGCAGTTCTTC

v_gene: TRBV9
abundance: NA
d_gene: NA
j_gene: TRBJ2-7
CDR3aa: CASSALAGSSYEQYF
CDR3nt: TGTGCCAGCAGCGCCTTAGCCGGGAGCTCCTACGAGCAGTACTTC

v_gene: TRBV9
abundance: NA
d_gene: NA
j_gene: TRBJ1-2
CDR3aa: CASSVVENGYTF
CDR3nt: TGTGCCAGCAGCGTAGTGGAGAATGGCTACACCTTC

v_gene: TRBV2
abundance: NA
d_gene: NA
j_gene: TRBJ2-2
CDR3aa: CASSPNTGELFF
CDR3nt: TGTGCCAGCAGTCCCAACACCGGGGAGCTGTTTTTT

v_gene: TRBV13
abundance: NA
d_gene: NA
j_gene: TRBJ2-7
CDR3aa: CASSLGRDALKF
CDR3nt: TGTGCCAGCAGCTTAGGCCGGGATGCCCTGAAATTC

v_gene: TRBV27
abundance: NA
d_gene: NA
j_gene: TRBJ1-5
CDR3aa: CATADSSNQPQHF
CDR3nt: TGTGCCACTGCGGACAGTAGCAATCAGCCCCAGCATTTT

v_gene: TRBV19
abundance: NA
d_gene: NA
j_gene: TRBJ2-7
CDR3aa: CASSIAAGPYEQYF
CDR3nt: TGTGCCAGTAGTATAGCGGCAGGGCCCTACGAGCAGTACTTC

v_gene: TRBV28
abundance: NA
d_gene: TRBD1
j_gene: TRBJ1-5
CDR3aa: CASSFRLRGHNQPQHF
CDR3nt: TGTGCCAGCAGTTTTCGGTTAAGGGGGCATAATCAGCCCCAGCATTTT

v_gene: TRBV7-8
abundance: NA
d_gene: NA
j_gene: TRBJ1-1
CDR3aa: CASSLRALAAGTAEAFF
CDR3nt: TGTGCCAGCAGCTTAAGGGCCTTGGCAGCCGGAACGGCTGAAGCTTTCTTT

v_gene: TRBV7-2
abundance: NA
d_gene: NA
j_gene: TRBJ1-5
CDR3aa: CASTPGGGNQPQHF
CDR3nt: TGTGCCAGCACCCCGGGGGGGGGCAATCAGCCCCAGCATTTT

v_gene: TRBV28
abundance: NA
d_gene: NA
j_gene: TRBJ2-2
CDR3aa: CASSFGTANTGELFF
CDR3nt: TGTGCCAGCAGTTTTGGAACTGCGAACACCGGGGAGCTGTTTTTT